The 26 T cell receptor beta chains reported below all come from one sample, sequenced in a study of blood T cell repertoires in COVID-19 (TCRdb year 2020). The method behind the library was the immunoSEQ multiplex PCR assay. TCRdb mirrors the immuneACCESS table, restricted to in-frame sequences. Some clones are absent from its copies; in checked studies, under half trace to an unresolved V gene, and the reason for the others is unknown. The sample table records roughly 330,000 clones; around 84% of these occur just once. Over 9.5% of the sample comes from the top ten. The source material was PBMCs or T cells enriched from blood (not recorded which). The receptors were sampled from a woman between 18 and 30 years old who had recovered from COVID-19.

The rearrangement joins TRBV29-1 to TRBJ2-7; 10 nucleotides line up with TRBD1. The CDR3 sequence is 13 residues long. Germline CDR1 is SQVTM and CDR2 is ANQGSEA. After removal of 3 bases from V and 5 bases from J, the junction contained 4 bases not matched to a gene. CDR3 loop: CSVEDRGSDEQYF. In DNA form, the CDR3 reads TGCAGCGTTGAGGACAGGGGGTCGGACGAGCAGTACTTC.

This clone has just a few counts. The chain carries TRBV7-8 and TRBJ1-5, with 9 bases aligning to TRBD1. The CDR3 has 14 amino acids. Germline V gives CDR1 SGHVS, CDR2 FQNEAQ. J gave up 6 bases and V 4 bases, and 4 bases lay outside the gene matches. The CDR3 loop reads CASSSGQGGQPQHF. CDR3 bases: TGTGCCAGCAGCTCGGGACAGGGAGGTCAGCCCCAGCATTTT.

This clone turned up a few times. The rearrangement links TRBV5-1 to TRBJ2-2; 13 nucleotides align to TRBD2. V was clipped by 4 bases and J by 4 bases; unmatched bases: 16. Germline V gives CDR1 SGHRS, CDR2 YFSETQ. The CDR3 sequence is 20 residues long. The DNA for the CDR3 is TGCGCCAGCAGCCCTAACTTTCCGGGACTAGCGGGACTTTTCACCGGGGAGCTGTTTTTT. It yields the protein CASSPNFPGLAGLFTGELFF.

This chain joins TRBV7-9 and TRBJ2-1, with 12 bases identical to TRBD1. Germline V lookup: CDR1 SEHNR, CDR2 FQNEAQ (reference sequence). The CDR3 consists of 14 residues. The V and J ends lost 4 bases and 9 bases, in that order; junction bases with no gene match: 4. In DNA, the CDR3 is TGTGCCAGCAGCTCGGGACAGGGGGCTGCTGAGCAGTTCTTC. This encodes CASSSGQGAAEQFF.

V is TRBV6-2 or TRBV6-3 and J is TRBJ1-2; unclear D gene. Germline CDR1 reads MNHEY; CDR2 reads SVGEGT. V lost 0 bases and J 7 bases, leaving 12 bases between the germline ends. The CDR3 spans 14 residues. The CDR3 here is CASSYSRVEAGYTF. DNA for the CDR3: TGTGCCAGCAGTTACTCCCGGGTGGAGGCTGGCTACACCTTC.

This rearrangement joins TRBV24-1 to TRBJ1-5; TRBD1 matches at 7 bases. Germline V CDR1 and CDR2: KGHDR, SFDVKD. J lost 2 bases, V lost 0 bases, and 12 bases had no gene match. This CDR3 has 19 residues. The CDR3 bases are TGTGCCACCAGTGATTTGCGGTTGGAGGGGGCGCTCGGCAATCAGCCCCAGCATTTT. As protein: CATSDLRLEGALGNQPQHF.

V usage is TRBV10-2 and J usage is TRBJ1-5, with a weak D call TRBD1 (6 bases). Germline V gives CDR1 WSHSY, CDR2 SAAADI. Trimming left V 6 bases short and J 0 bases short, with 12 bases between. The CDR3 is made up of 15 amino acids. In nucleotides, the CDR3 is TGCGCCAGCAGGAGAACAGGGAATAGCAATCAGCCCCAGCATTTT. Protein product: CASRRTGNSNQPQHF.

The chain employs TRBV30 and TRBJ2-3; 7 nucleotides match TRBD2. This CDR3 comprises 14 residues. V lost 5 bases, J lost 0 bases, and 5 bases stayed unmatched. The germline CDR1 and CDR2 sequences are GTSNPN and SVGIG (reference sequence). The CDR3 DNA reads as TGTGCCTGGGAGCGGGGTCATAGCACAGATACGCAGTATTTT. Translation gives CAWERGHSTDTQYF.

This chain connects TRBV28 to TRBJ2-7; TRBD2 matches 7 bases. J was trimmed by 2 bases and V by 5 bases; bases with no gene match: 12. From germline, CDR1 is MDHEN and CDR2 SYDVKM. The CDR3 runs 16 residues. The CDR3 coding sequence is TGTGCCAGCAGTCTAACAGCGGGGAGGGCCCCCTACGAGCAGTACTTC. Its protein is CASSLTAGRAPYEQYF.

Only one count was recorded for this clone. The chain joins TRBV4-1 to TRBJ2-7; 9 bases line up with TRBD1. Trimming removed 0 bases from V and 5 bases from J; junction bases left unmatched: 14. Germline V gives CDR1 MGHRA, CDR2 YSYEKL. The CDR3 has 18 residues. The CDR3, as DNA: TGCGCCAGCAGCCAAGAATGGTATAGGGTGGGACAGGGCGACGAGCAGTACTTC. Its protein product is CASSQEWYRVGQGDEQYF.

This clone has only one observation. The J gene is TRBJ2-7, the V gene TRBV3-1 (or the pseudogene TRBV3-2); D is possibly TRBD1 (5 bases). V gave up 8 bases and J gave up 2 bases, with 13 bases separating them. This CDR3 spans 13 amino acids. Germline lookup yields CDR1 LGHDT and CDR2 YNNKEL (reference sequence). The CDR3 protein is CASGAAVTYEQYF. In DNA form, the CDR3 reads TGTGCCAGCGGGGCGGCAGTAACCTACGAGCAGTACTTC.

This clone was observed a handful of times. The chain carries TRBV29-1 and TRBJ1-3; D ambiguous. This CDR3 is 13 amino acids long. Deletions cut 2 bases from V and 0 bases from J, with 5 bases between. Germline V gives CDR1 SQVTM, CDR2 ANQGSEA. CDR3 region: CSVEWASGNTIYF. In DNA form, the CDR3 reads TGCAGCGTTGAATGGGCCTCTGGAAACACCATATATTTT.

The rearrangement uses TRBV30 and TRBJ1-4; D perhaps matches TRBD1 (5 bases). Germline V gene lookup returns CDR1 GTSNPN and CDR2 SVGIG (reference sequence). Trimming pared 4 bases from V and 7 bases from J, leaving 16 bases between. This CDR3 has 14 residues. The CDR3 loop is CAWNEMGLSEKLFF. The CDR3 DNA reads TGTGCCTGGAATGAGATGGGGCTGAGTGAAAAACTGTTTTTT.

The gene calls are TRBV4-1 and TRBJ2-1; possibly TRBD2 for D (5 bases). The CDR3 totals 15 residues. From germline, CDR1 is MGHRA and CDR2 YSYEKL. V lost 7 bases, J lost 2 bases, and 15 bases lay in between. The CDR3: CASKEGMNTYNEQFF. The DNA of the CDR3 is TGCGCCAGCAAAGAGGGAATGAACACCTACAATGAGCAGTTCTTC.

The chain combines TRBV24-1 with TRBJ2-1; the match to TRBD1 covers 9 bases. Germline CDR1 KGHDR, CDR2 SFDVKD. With V trimmed by 6 bases and J by 4 bases, 3 bases remained unmatched. This CDR3 is built from 14 residues. In nucleotides, the CDR3 is TGTGCCACCAGTCAAGGACAGGGGTACAATGAGCAGTTCTTC. Residues: CATSQGQGYNEQFF.

J is TRBJ2-7 and V is TRBV28; D possibly corresponds to TRBD1 (5 bases). V gave up 3 bases and J gave up 3 bases, with 9 bases separating them. The germline CDR1 and CDR2 sequences are MDHEN and SYDVKM. This CDR3 is built from 13 residues. CDR3: CASSFLDNYEQYF. CDR3 sequence (DNA): TGTGCCAGCAGTTTTTTGGACAACTACGAGCAGTACTTC.

In its sample, this clone was seen once. V and J are TRBV2 and TRBJ2-5; 10 bases agree with TRBD2. The CDR3 consists of 17 residues. The junction had 13 bases not matched to a gene; V was cut back by 5 bases and J by 4 bases. Per germline, CDR1 SNHLY and CDR2 FYNNEI. The CDR3 DNA reads TGTGCCAGCAGTCATAATAAGGGACTAGCGTTAGGAGAGACCCAGTACTTC. Translated, it gives CASSHNKGLALGETQYF.

The chain links TRBV4-2 to TRBJ1-4; 11 bases line up with TRBD1. Germline CDR1 reads LGHNA; CDR2 reads YNFKEQ. This CDR3 region has 14 residues. V dropped 6 bases and J dropped 6; count of bases not matched to a gene: 3. The CDR3 nucleotides read TGTGCCAGCAGACGGACAGGGGGCTATGAAAAACTGTTTTTT. Protein sequence: CASRRTGGYEKLFF.

The chain couples TRBV5-1 to TRBJ1-5, with D perhaps TRBD1 (5 bases). The CDR3 contains 13 residues. CDR1 and CDR2 from the germline V gene are SGHRS and YFSETQ. V was trimmed by 3 bases and J by 4 bases, leaving 8 bases between them. CDR3 loop: CASSSDINQPQHF. For the CDR3, the DNA is TGCGCCAGCAGCTCGGACATTAATCAGCCCCAGCATTTT.

The rearrangement links TRBV19 to TRBJ1-1; D is perhaps TRBD1 (6 bases). This CDR3 has 13 residues. Trimming shortened V by 5 bases and J by 5 bases, and 12 bases separated the two germline ends. Per germline, CDR1 LNHDA and CDR2 SQIVND (reference sequence). In nucleotides, the CDR3 is TGTGCCAGTAGTCCCCACAGGGTTACTGAAGCTTTCTTT. This translates into CASSPHRVTEAFF.

The CDR3 spells CASSHHRDGYTF. As DNA, the CDR3 is TGCGCCAGCAGCCATCACAGGGATGGCTACACCTTC. V and J are TRBV4-1 and TRBJ1-2; D is perhaps TRBD1 (6 bases). Germline CDR1 reads MGHRA; CDR2 reads YSYEKL. The CDR3 sequence is 12 residues long. The germline V and J ends were trimmed by 3 bases and 6 bases, with 8 bases remaining between them.

There are a few counts of this clone. The V call is TRBV6-1, the J call TRBJ1-6, with D maybe TRBD1 (6 bases). The CDR3 is 14 residues long. V was pared by 0 bases and J by 9 bases, with 9 bases between. Germline V gene lookup returns CDR1 MNHNS and CDR2 SASEGT. In DNA form, the CDR3 reads TGTGCCAGCAGTGAAGCAGGGGGTAGTTCACCCCTCCACTTT. This encodes CASSEAGGSSPLHF.

This chain connects TRBV27 to TRBJ2-7; 8 bases match TRBD2. The germline CDR1 and CDR2 sequences are MNHEY and SMNVEV (reference sequence). V trimming: 5 bases; J trimming: 1 base; junction bases outside the gene matches: 7. The CDR3 has 15 residues. CDR3 DNA: TGTGCCAGCAGTATTAGCGGGACTAGGTCCTACGAGCAGTACTTC. Encoded protein: CASSISGTRSYEQYF.

The rearrangement joins TRBV7-9 to TRBJ1-1; 7 positions agree with TRBD1. This CDR3 has 15 amino acids. Germline-derived CDR1 and CDR2 are SEHNR and FQNEAQ (reference sequence). V shed 2 bases, J shed 3 bases, and the junction held 6 bases outside the gene matches. CDR3 DNA: TGTGCCAGCAGCTTATCGACAGGGCGGCACACTGAAGCTTTCTTT. This codes for CASSLSTGRHTEAFF.

This sequence joins TRBV3-1 (or the pseudogene TRBV3-2) and TRBJ2-2; TRBD2 matches at 8 bases. After removal of 3 bases from V and 0 bases from J, the junction contained 3 bases not matched to a gene. CDR3 length equals 16 residues. CDR1 and CDR2 (germline): LGHDT, YNNKEL (reference sequence). The CDR3 bases are TGTGCCAGCAGCCAGGTTAGCGGGGCGAACACCGGGGAGCTGTTTTTT. Encoded protein: CASSQVSGANTGELFF.

A few counts support this clone. The rearrangement uses TRBV28 and TRBJ2-7; D is possibly TRBD1 (5 bases). CDR3 length: 16 amino acids. V was pared by 5 bases and J by 1 base, with 18 bases between. Germline V gene sequence: CDR1 MDHEN, CDR2 SYDVKM. DNA for the CDR3: TGTGCCAGCAGTCCAGGGATCAGGACACCTTCCTACGAGCAGTACTTC. Its translation is CASSPGIRTPSYEQYF.